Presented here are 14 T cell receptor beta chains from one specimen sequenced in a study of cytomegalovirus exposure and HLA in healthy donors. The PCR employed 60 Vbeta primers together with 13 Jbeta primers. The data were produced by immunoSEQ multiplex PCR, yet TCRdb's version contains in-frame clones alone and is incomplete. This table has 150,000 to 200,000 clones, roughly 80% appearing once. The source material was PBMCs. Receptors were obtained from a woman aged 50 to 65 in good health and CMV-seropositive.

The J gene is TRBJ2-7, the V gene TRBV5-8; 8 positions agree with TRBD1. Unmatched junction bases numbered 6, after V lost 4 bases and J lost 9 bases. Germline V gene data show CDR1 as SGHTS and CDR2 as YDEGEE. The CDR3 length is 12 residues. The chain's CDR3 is CASSTGGRRQYF. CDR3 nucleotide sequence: TGTGCCAGCAGCACAGGGGGTAGACGGCAGTACTTC.

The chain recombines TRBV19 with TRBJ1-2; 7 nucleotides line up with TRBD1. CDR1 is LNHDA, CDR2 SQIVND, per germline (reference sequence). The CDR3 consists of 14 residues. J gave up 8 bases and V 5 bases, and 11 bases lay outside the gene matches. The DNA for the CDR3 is TGTGCCAGTAGTGTGGACAGGTTTTCGGACGGCTACACCTTC. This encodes CASSVDRFSDGYTF.

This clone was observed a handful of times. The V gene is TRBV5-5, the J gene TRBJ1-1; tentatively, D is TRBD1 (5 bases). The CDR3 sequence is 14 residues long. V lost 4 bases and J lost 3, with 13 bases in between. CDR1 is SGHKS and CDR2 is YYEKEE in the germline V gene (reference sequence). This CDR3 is CASSPTGTYTEAFF. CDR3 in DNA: TGTGCCAGCAGCCCGACGGGGACTTACACTGAAGCTTTCTTT.

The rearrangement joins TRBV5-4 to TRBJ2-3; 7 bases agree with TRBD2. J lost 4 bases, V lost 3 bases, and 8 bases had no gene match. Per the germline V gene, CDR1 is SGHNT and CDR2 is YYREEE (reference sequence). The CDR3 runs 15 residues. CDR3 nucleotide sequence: TGTGCCAGCAGCTGGGGCGGGAGTCGGGCAGATACGCAGTATTTT. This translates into CASSWGGSRADTQYF.

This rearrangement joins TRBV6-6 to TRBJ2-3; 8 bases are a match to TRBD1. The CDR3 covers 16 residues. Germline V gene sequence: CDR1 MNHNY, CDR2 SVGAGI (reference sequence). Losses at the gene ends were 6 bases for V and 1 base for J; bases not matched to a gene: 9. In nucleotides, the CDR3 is TGTGCCAGCAGCGCCCCGGACAGGGACGGCACAGATACGCAGTATTTT. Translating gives CASSAPDRDGTDTQYF.

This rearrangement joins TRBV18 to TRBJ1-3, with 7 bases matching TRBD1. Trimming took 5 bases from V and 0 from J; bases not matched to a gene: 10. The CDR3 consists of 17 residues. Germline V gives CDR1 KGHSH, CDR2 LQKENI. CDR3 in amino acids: CASSIDRVAISGNTIYF. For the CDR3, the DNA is TGTGCCAGCTCAATCGACAGGGTCGCTATCTCTGGAAACACCATATATTTT.

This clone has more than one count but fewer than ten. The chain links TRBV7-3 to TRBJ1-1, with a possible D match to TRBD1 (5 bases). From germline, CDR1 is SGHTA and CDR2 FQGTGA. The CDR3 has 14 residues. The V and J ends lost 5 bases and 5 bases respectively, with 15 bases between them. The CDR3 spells CASSPVPGGTEAFF. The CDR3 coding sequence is TGTGCCAGCAGCCCCGTACCCGGGGGAACTGAAGCTTTCTTT.

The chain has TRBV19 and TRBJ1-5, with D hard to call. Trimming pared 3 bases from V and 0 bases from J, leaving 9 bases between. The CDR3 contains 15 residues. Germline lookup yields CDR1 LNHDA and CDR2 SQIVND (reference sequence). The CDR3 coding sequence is TGTGCCAGTAGTATCCGGACTGATAGCAATCAGCCCCAGCATTTT. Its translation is CASSIRTDSNQPQHF.

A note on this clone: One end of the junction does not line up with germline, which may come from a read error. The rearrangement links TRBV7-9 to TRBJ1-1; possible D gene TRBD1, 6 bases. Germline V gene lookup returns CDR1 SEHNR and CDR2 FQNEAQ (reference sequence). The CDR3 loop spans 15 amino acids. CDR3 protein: CSSSLVPQGYPEAFF. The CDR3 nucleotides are TGTTCCAGCAGCTTAGTTCCGCAGGGGTACCCTGAAGCTTTCTTT.

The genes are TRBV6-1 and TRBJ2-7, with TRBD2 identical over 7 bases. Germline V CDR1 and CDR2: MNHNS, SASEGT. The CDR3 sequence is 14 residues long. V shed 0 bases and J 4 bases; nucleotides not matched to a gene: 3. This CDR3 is CASSEAGRAYEQYF. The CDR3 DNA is TGTGCCAGCAGTGAAGCGGGGAGGGCGTACGAGCAGTACTTC.

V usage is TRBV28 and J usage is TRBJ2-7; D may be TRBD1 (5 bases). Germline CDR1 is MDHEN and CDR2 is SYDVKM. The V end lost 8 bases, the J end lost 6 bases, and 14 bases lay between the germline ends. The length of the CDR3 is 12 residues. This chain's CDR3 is CASSFGAIEQYF. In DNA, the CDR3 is TGTGCCAGCTCTTTTGGGGCTATCGAGCAGTACTTC.

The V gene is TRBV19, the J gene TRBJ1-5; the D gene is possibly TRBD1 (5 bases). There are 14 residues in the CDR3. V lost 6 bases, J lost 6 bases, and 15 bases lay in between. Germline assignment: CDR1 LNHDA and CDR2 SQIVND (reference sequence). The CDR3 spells CASSVVGGGQPQHF. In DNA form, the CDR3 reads TGTGCCAGTAGCGTAGTCGGGGGTGGTCAGCCCCAGCATTTT.

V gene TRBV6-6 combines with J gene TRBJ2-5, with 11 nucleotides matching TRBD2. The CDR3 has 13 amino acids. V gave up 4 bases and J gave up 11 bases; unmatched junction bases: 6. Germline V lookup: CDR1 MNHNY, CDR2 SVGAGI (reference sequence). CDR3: CASSSGTSGKQYF. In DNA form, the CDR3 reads TGTGCCAGCAGTTCCGGGACTAGCGGAAAACAGTACTTC.

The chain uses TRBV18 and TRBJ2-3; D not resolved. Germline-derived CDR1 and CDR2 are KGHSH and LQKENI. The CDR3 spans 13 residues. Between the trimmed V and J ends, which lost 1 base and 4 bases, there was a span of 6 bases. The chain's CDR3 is CASSPLSSDTQYF. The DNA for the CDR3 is TGTGCCAGCTCACCACTTTCCTCAGATACGCAGTATTTT.